A single sample is the source of the 2 T cell receptor beta chains below, sequenced in a study of T cells in Graves' hyperthyroidism and ophthalmopathy (dated by TCRdb to the late 2010s). The library was prepared using multiplex PCR. Reads for this sample came from an Illumina HiSeq 2000. The TCR beta CDR3 regions were amplified from RNA transcripts. The first round of RT-PCR for the TCR CDR3 was performed with the HTBI primer set and the Qiagen OneStep RT-PCR kit. The public reads were quality trimmed at Q25 with fastp and then assembled into clones with MiXCR by TCRdb, keeping productive beta chains. All rows with the same CDR3 protein become a single entry with the most common DNA and genes. The sample table holds hundreds of thousands of distinct CDR3 sequences, of which just over 35% were seen once. Roughly 30% of the sample comes from the top ten. The sequenced sample consisted of blood. The receptors originated from a woman aged 40 to 50 with Graves' hyperthyroidism.

The gene calls are TRBV2 and TRBJ1-5, with unresolved D. This CDR3 region has 9 residues. Trimming shortened V by 6 bases and J by 12 bases, and 6 bases separated the two germline ends. CDR1 and CDR2 (germline): SNHLY, FYNNEI. Here the CDR3 DNA reads TGTGCCAGCAGGCAGTACCAGCATTTT. This encodes CASRQYQHF. Based on the CDR3 plus reference TRBV2 and TRBJ1-5, the full variable domain is EPEVTQTPSHQVTQMGQEVILRCVPISNHLYFYWYRQILGQKVEFLVSFYNNEISEKSEIFDDQFSVERPDGSNFTLKIRSTKLEDSAMYFCASRQYQHFGDGTRLSIL.

V is TRBV20-1 and J is TRBJ2-7; D may be TRBD2 (7 bases). The CDR3 is made up of 12 amino acids. The V and J ends lost 6 bases and 4 bases respectively, with 13 bases between them. Per germline, CDR1 DFQATT and CDR2 SNEGSKA (reference sequence). CDR3 sequence reads: CSAQGGVYEQYF. CDR3 DNA sequence: TGCAGTGCCCAAGGGGGGGTTTACGAGCAGTACTTC.